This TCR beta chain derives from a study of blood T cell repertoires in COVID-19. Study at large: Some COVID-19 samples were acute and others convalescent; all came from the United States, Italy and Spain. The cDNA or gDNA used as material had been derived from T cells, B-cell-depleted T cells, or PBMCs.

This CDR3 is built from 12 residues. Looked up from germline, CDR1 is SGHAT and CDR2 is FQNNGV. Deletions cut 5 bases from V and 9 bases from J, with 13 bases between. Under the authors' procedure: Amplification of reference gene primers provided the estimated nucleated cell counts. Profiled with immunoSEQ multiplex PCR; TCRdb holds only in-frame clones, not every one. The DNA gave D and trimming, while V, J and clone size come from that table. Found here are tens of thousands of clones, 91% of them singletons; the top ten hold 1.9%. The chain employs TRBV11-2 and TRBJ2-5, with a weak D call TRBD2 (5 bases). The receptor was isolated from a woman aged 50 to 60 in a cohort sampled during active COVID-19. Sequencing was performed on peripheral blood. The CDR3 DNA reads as TGTGCCAGCAGCCCAGGACGGACTCCCCAGTACTTC. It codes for CASSPGRTPQYF.